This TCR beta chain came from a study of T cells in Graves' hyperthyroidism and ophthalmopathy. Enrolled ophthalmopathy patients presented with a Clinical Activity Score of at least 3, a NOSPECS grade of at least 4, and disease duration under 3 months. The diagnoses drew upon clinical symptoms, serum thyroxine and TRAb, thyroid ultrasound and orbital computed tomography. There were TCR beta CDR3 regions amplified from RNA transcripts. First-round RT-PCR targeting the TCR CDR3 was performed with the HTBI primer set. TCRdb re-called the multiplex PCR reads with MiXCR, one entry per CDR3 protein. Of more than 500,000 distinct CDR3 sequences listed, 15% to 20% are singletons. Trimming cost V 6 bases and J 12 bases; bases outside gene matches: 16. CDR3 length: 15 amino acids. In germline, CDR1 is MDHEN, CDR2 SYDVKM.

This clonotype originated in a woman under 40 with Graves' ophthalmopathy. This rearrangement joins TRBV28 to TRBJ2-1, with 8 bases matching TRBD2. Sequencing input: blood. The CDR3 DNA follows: TGTGCCAGCAGCCAGTGGACTAGCCCAAGGTATGGGCAGTTCTTC. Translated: CASSQWTSPRYGQFF.